This T cell receptor beta chain was observed in a study of blood T cells in healthy people across ages (dated by TCRdb to the mid-2010s). In the study overall: In model experiments, template switching captured about one uniquely barcoded TCR beta cDNA molecule for every two T cells. To track age-related changes in TCR beta repertoire diversity, the study relied on deep sequencing normalized with unique cDNA molecular identifiers. Four age groups were formed from the donors: young (average 16 years), middle-aged (approximately 40), aged (approximately 60) and long-lived (less than 85). The study analyzed two additional independent replicas of 1 million unique cDNA reads from the same blood draw for two donors, one aged 18 to 30 and one aged 80 or older. Study-wide findings and limitations: Compared with the aged group, more naive CD4+ T cells, fewer expanded clones and increased TCR diversity were shown by the long-lived group, suggesting age selection. The percentage of naive T cells measured by flow cytometry correlated strongly with observed TCR beta diversity. Bulk unsorted PBMC profiling prevented conclusive comparison of naive and antigen-experienced compartments. Donor CMV infection status was unknown, potentially confounding age-related changes in expanded clonotypes. Observed TCR beta diversity per million T cells fell roughly linearly with age, and a significant reduction was already apparent by age around 40. Estimates of total diversity based on one million sequenced T cells were regarded as lower bounds and as underestimates.

Trimming costs V 0 bases and J 8 bases, and their ends lie 2 bases apart. The CDR3 runs 11 residues from the cysteine to the phenylalanine. Only the CDR3 DNA stays, 33 bases, in frame from base 1. Per the germline V gene, LGHNA is the CDR1 and YSLEER is the CDR2. The donors were 40 or so Caucasian individuals from Russia, aged roughly 6 to 90 years, who were systemically healthy. Each donor gave around 9 milliliters of peripheral blood, collected into EDTA-treated Vacutainer tubes. Ficoll-Paque density-gradient centrifugation was used to isolate PBMCs, with at least 7 million obtained per sample. Trizol reagent was used to extract total RNA from PBMCs, with at least 5 micrograms per sample. For every donor, an aliquot of PBMCs went through flow cytometry to measure the percentages of naive CD45RAhigh/CD27high T cells. The method behind the library was 5' RACE. Sequencing took place on an Illumina HiSeq 2500. The second PCR ran for roughly 6 to 11 cycles and used a J-beta primer mix along with a sample-barcoded 5' primer. A unique molecular identifier was introduced onto each TCR beta cDNA molecule by a template-switch 5' adaptor carrying 12 random nucleotides. Each sample yielded at least 2.5 million CDR3-containing paired-end reads. First-strand cDNA was synthesized from all RNA with the Mint cDNA synthesis kit, primed by a TRBC-specific oligonucleotide. All cDNA was treated with uracil-DNA glycosylase and then went through a first 18-cycle PCR with the universal primers M1SS and BC2_uni_R. In the paper's pipeline: Normalization of each sample was performed by random selection of 1 million high-quality reads, each carrying a distinct molecular identifier. Instead of being binned into consensus sequences, reads that shared molecular identifiers were thrown out. MiTCR, with a Q25 quality threshold and the strictest error-elimination algorithm, was used for CDR3 identification, clonotype clustering and error correction. A nonparametric unseen species model using Euler transformation provided a lower-bound estimate of total TCR beta diversity. TCRdb reprocessing: public reads trimmed at Q25 with fastp, clones called with MiXCR, in-frame beta chains kept. CDR3 protein duplicates are merged, each entry listing the most common genes and DNA. TCRdb's processing, not the authors' own work, is the source of the V and J calls. Within this sample are some 800,000 distinct CDR3 sequences, with around 25% of them counted one time only. The ten largest make up 3% to 4% of the sample.

Note on this clonotype: Its antigen is unknown. No clone much larger than this one lies a single base away; base qualities are absent.

The sample was also reused in another study, on T cells of mothers and their children. The second study reports: The donors were nine systemically healthy Caucasian individuals, made up of three mothers and their six children. cDNA synthesis used all of the extracted RNA, with around 1.5 ug of RNA in each 15 ul reaction. Sample barcodes and 2-4 random nucleotides were added via the M1S primer in the second PCR. Over 8 million TCR beta CDR3 reads came from each mother, compared with about 3.2 million reads from each child. Thymic selection shapes the output of TCR recombination in a similar way in related and unrelated pairs, and inherited differences have a minor effect. Related mother-child pairs always showed normalized repertoire overlap that was slightly higher than in unrelated mother-child pairs, though the difference was never significant. With a sensitivity of 90 to 100 clones per million clonotypes, no persistent microchimeric T cell clones were detected. The study used deep NGS to compare TCR beta repertoires of mothers and children, seeking features distinguishing related mother-child pairs from unrelated individuals. The mean age was roughly 36 +/- 4 years for the mothers and approximately 11 +/- 4 years for the children. After adapter ligation was performed with NEBNext reagents, the libraries were sequenced on an Illumina HiSeq 2000 with 100+100 nt paired-end reads. To prevent cross-contamination, the mother and child libraries were prepared one month apart and sequenced in separate runs. Between about 500,000 and 2,300,000 distinct TCR beta clonotypes were identified per donor. Naive TCR beta clonotypes were estimated from low-frequency clonotypes matched to each donor's FACS-determined naive share, without sorting.

The sequence links TRBV4-3 to TRBJ2-4, with the D gene not confidently named. The TCR sequence derives from a boy younger than 18 in good health. Sequenced material: blood. The nucleotide sequence reads as follows: TGCGCCAGCAGCCAAGATCACATTCAGTACTTC. The resulting protein is CASSQDHIQYF.